The 32 T cell receptor beta chains given below trace back to one sample, sequenced in a study of regulatory T cells in long-lasting Graves disease. Arm-PCR of CDR3 regions and iRepertoire HTBI primers were the basis on which TCR beta libraries were built. TCRdb re-derived calls from the multiplex PCR reads in MiXCR, one entry per CDR3 protein. The data show hundreds of thousands of distinct CDR3 sequences, around 20% seen once. Sample time point: persistent/refractory GD, antithyroid drugs over 5 years with positive TRAb. PBMC-derived RNA was used for the TCR library. Material: peripheral blood mononuclear cells (PBMCs), obtained when the disease was refractory, from a patient treated with antithyroid drugs. The source of these receptors is a female donor with Graves disease.

This clonotype was detected a few times. The chain couples TRBV28 to TRBJ1-5, with D uncertain. Per germline, CDR1 MDHEN and CDR2 SYDVKM. V was shortened by 5 bases and J by 9 bases, with 14 bases between the two germline ends. CDR3 size: 13 residues. DNA of the CDR3: TGTGCCAGCAGTCTCACTCCGTCGGCGCCCCAGCATTTT. Its protein is CASSLTPSAPQHF.

This clonotype has only a few counts. The chain joins TRBV27 to TRBJ2-4; D is ambiguous. CDR3 length: 16 amino acids. CDR1 and CDR2 from the germline V gene are MNHEY and SMNVEV (reference sequence). V lost 6 bases and J lost 0, with 15 bases in between. The CDR3 sequence is CASRPGVLLAKNIQYF. CDR3 bases: TGTGCCAGCAGGCCCGGAGTTCTTCTAGCCAAAAACATTCAGTACTTC.

This clonotype has ten or more counts. The genes are TRBV28 and TRBJ1-3, with D possibly matching TRBD1 (5 bases). From germline, CDR1 is MDHEN and CDR2 SYDVKM. The CDR3 is 17 residues long. Deletions cut 0 bases from V and 0 bases from J, with 12 bases between. In DNA form, the CDR3 reads TGTGCCAGCAGTTTATGGACACCAGGGAACTCTGGAAACACCATATATTTT. Protein product: CASSLWTPGNSGNTIYF.

In its sample, this clonotype was seen a few times. The chain couples TRBV7-3 to TRBJ2-7; 7 nucleotides agree with TRBD1. Germline lookup yields CDR1 SGHTA and CDR2 FQGTGA. The CDR3 has 14 residues. The trim removed 3 bases at V and 2 bases at J, leaving 4 bases unmatched. Written as DNA, the CDR3 is TGTGCCAGCAGCTTGAAACAGGGGCCCTACGAGCAGTACTTC. Protein: CASSLKQGPYEQYF.

The chain links TRBV19 to TRBJ1-5; 9 bases agree with TRBD1. The CDR3 sequence is 15 residues long. The germline V gene has CDR1 LNHDA and CDR2 SQIVND (reference sequence). V shed 5 bases and J 7 bases; nucleotides not matched to a gene: 9. CDR3 region: CASSGTGNVGQPQHF. CDR3 nucleotide sequence: TGTGCCAGTAGTGGGACAGGGAACGTGGGACAGCCCCAGCATTTT.

This clonotype was seen many times. This chain joins TRBV28 and TRBJ2-4; TRBD2 matches 8 bases. V lost 5 bases, J lost 9 bases, and 9 bases stayed unmatched. The germline V gene encodes CDR1 MDHEN and CDR2 SYDVKM. The CDR3 has 14 amino acids. CDR3 sequence: CASSALGAGGIQYF. Written as DNA, the CDR3 is TGTGCCAGCAGTGCCCTGGGGGCGGGGGGCATTCAGTACTTC.

The rearrangement links TRBV6-9 to TRBJ2-1; 8 nucleotides align to TRBD2. The CDR3 totals 16 residues. CDR1 and CDR2 from the germline V gene are MNHGY and SVAAGI. The V segment lost 3 bases and the J segment 1 base; nucleotides outside the gene matches: 5. CDR3 amino acids: CASSYTGLGSYNEQFF. The CDR3 DNA is TGTGCCAGCAGTTACACGGGACTAGGGTCCTACAATGAGCAGTTCTTC.

The rearrangement uses TRBV15 and TRBJ2-7; 7 bases line up with TRBD2. The CDR3 has 17 residues. The trim removed 0 bases at V and 1 base at J, leaving 9 bases unmatched. Germline CDR1 is LNHNV and CDR2 is YYDKDF (reference sequence). The CDR3 loop is CATSRDGGGGKSYEQYF. In nucleotides, the CDR3 is TGTGCCACCAGCAGAGATGGGGGGGGAGGGAAGTCCTACGAGCAGTACTTC.

This clonotype was counted ten times or more. V is TRBV24-1 and J is TRBJ1-2; 7 bases match TRBD1. The V gene end was trimmed by 4 bases and the J gene end by 4 bases; junction bases not matched to a gene: 5. The CDR3 length is 14 residues. CDR1 KGHDR and CDR2 SFDVKD come from the germline V gene. In nucleotides, the CDR3 is TGTGCCACCAGTGAGGGGGACAGAAGCTATGGCTACACCTTC. Protein sequence: CATSEGDRSYGYTF.

The rearrangement joins TRBV9 to TRBJ2-7; TRBD2 matches at 9 bases. The CDR3 totals 16 residues. CDR1 is SGDLS and CDR2 is YYNGEE in the germline V gene. With 3 bases clipped from V and 6 bases from J, the junction kept 13 bases outside the gene matches. Here the CDR3 reads CASSGGFSGSMGEQYF. The CDR3 bases are TGTGCCAGCAGCGGGGGTTTTAGCGGGAGTATGGGCGAGCAGTACTTC.

This clonotype has ten or more counts. This chain joins TRBV6-1 and TRBJ1-2; a weak D match, TRBD1 (6 bases). Looked up from germline, CDR1 is MNHNS and CDR2 is SASEGT. V was clipped by 5 bases and J by 8 bases, with 24 bases between them. The CDR3 is 16 residues long. The CDR3 DNA reads as TGTGCCAGCAGTCGGGGCCGTTTGTGGGACACAGAAGGCTACACCTTC. Its protein product is CASSRGRLWDTEGYTF.

There are many counts of this clonotype. The chain uses TRBV6-1 and TRBJ2-7; 11 nucleotides line up with TRBD2. This CDR3 is built from 15 residues. J lost 0 bases, V lost 6 bases, and 4 bases had no gene match. The germline gives CDR1 MNHNS, CDR2 SASEGT. CDR3 protein: CASSPTSGSSYEQYF. Here the CDR3 DNA reads TGTGCCAGCAGCCCTACTAGCGGGAGCTCCTACGAGCAGTACTTC.

The chain carries TRBV19 and TRBJ1-3; no reliable D call. Per the germline V gene, CDR1 is LNHDA and CDR2 is SQIVND (reference sequence). The CDR3 sequence is 12 residues long. The germline V and J ends were trimmed by 6 bases and 9 bases, with 12 bases remaining between them. The CDR3 sequence: CASSPNPGTIYF. CDR3 nucleotides: TGTGCCAGTAGCCCCAATCCAGGCACCATATATTTT.

Ten or more counts support this clonotype. V is TRBV30 and J is TRBJ2-5; D unresolved. The CDR3 runs 12 residues. The germline V and J ends were trimmed by 2 bases and 5 bases, with 9 bases remaining between them. CDR1 is GTSNPN and CDR2 is SVGIG in the germline V gene (reference sequence). The CDR3 here is CAWSPNKETQYF. CDR3 DNA sequence: TGTGCCTGGAGTCCCAATAAGGAGACCCAGTACTTC.

Many counts were recorded for this clonotype. The chain couples TRBV28 to TRBJ1-2, with D possibly being TRBD1 (6 bases). The V and J ends lost 2 bases and 4 bases respectively, with 17 bases between them. This CDR3 spans 16 amino acids. Germline V gene sequence: CDR1 MDHEN, CDR2 SYDVKM. In nucleotides, the CDR3 is TGTGCCAGCAGTTTACCCCCCACAGGGTCCTTCTATGGCTACACCTTC. It specifies CASSLPPTGSFYGYTF.

This chain uses TRBV7-2 with TRBJ2-3, with 14 bases lining up with TRBD2. Germline V gives CDR1 SGHTA, CDR2 FQGNSA. V was pared by 7 bases and J by 6 bases, with 18 bases of the junction left unmatched. This CDR3 has 19 amino acids. Here the CDR3 DNA reads TGTGCCAGCAAAGAATGGGCCGGGGGACTAGCGGGAGATAGGGATACGCAGTATTTT. Residues: CASKEWAGGLAGDRDTQYF.

The chain carries TRBV20-1 and TRBJ1-1; no firm D call. The CDR3 contains 11 residues. Trimming shortened V by 3 bases and J by 8 bases, and 10 bases separated the two germline ends. Per the germline V gene, CDR1 is DFQATT and CDR2 is SNEGSKA (reference sequence). The CDR3, as DNA: TGCAGTGCTAGCCCGACGGCGGAAGCTTTCTTT. Translating gives CSASPTAEAFF.

This clonotype was detected many times. This chain uses TRBV12-3 or TRBV12-4 with TRBJ2-5, with 12 bases fitting TRBD2. The CDR3 contains 13 residues. With 6 bases clipped from V and 4 bases from J, the junction kept 0 bases outside the gene matches. This CDR3 reads CASRTSGRETQYF. The DNA of the CDR3 is TGTGCCAGCAGGACTAGCGGGAGAGAGACCCAGTACTTC.

Concerning this clonotype itself: A far larger clone differs by one base, so this is likely a read error. The chain combines TRBV6-2 or TRBV6-3 with TRBJ1-1; D is unresolved. Trimming removed 4 bases at V and 3 bases at J, with 6 bases between. CDR1 is MNHEY, CDR2 SVGEGT, per germline. This CDR3 has 12 amino acids. The CDR3 sequence is CASSSVDTEAFF. The CDR3 nucleotides read TGTGCCAGCAGTTCAGTGGACACTGAAGCTTTCTTT.

The table lists this clonotype with a few counts. This chain links TRBV25-1 with TRBJ1-2; D remains ambiguous. This CDR3 comprises 13 residues. The V end lost 6 bases, the J end lost 6 bases, and 14 bases lay between the germline ends. Germline CDR1 and CDR2: MGHDK and SYGVNS. CDR3 sequence: CASSPKVAHGYTF. CDR3 nucleotide sequence: TGTGCCAGCAGCCCAAAGGTCGCCCATGGCTACACCTTC.

This clonotype was counted only a few times. The J gene is TRBJ1-2, the V gene TRBV28; 10 bases line up with TRBD1. The CDR3 runs to 17 residues. V lost 10 bases to trimming and J lost 2 bases; unmatched junction nucleotides: 16. From germline, CDR1 is MDHEN and CDR2 SYDVKM. The CDR3 sequence is CATYSVGTGEVNYGYTF. CDR3 coding DNA: TGTGCCACCTATAGTGTCGGGACAGGGGAAGTCAACTATGGCTACACCTTC.

This clonotype came up many times. V usage is TRBV7-2 and J usage is TRBJ1-1; unclear D gene. Germline V lookup: CDR1 SGHTA, CDR2 FQGNSA. V lost 6 bases and J 5 bases, leaving 19 bases between the germline ends. The CDR3 consists of 15 residues. This CDR3 is CASRKPTGGKTEAFF. The CDR3 DNA reads TGTGCCAGCAGAAAACCTACGGGAGGGAAGACTGAAGCTTTCTTT. Full variable domain (missing parts from reference TRBV7-2 and TRBJ1-1): GAGVSQSPSNKVTEKGKDVELRCDPISGHTALYWYRQSLGQGLEFLIYFQGNSAPDKSGLPSDRFSAERTGGSVSTLTIQRTQQEDSAVYLCASRKPTGGKTEAFFGQGTRLTVV.

This clonotype was observed a few times. The chain couples TRBV12-3 or TRBV12-4 to TRBJ2-7, with no clear D. Trimming pared 5 bases from V and 3 bases from J, leaving 8 bases between. The CDR3 loop spans 12 amino acids. CDR3 bases: TGTGCCAGCAGTGGACGGGTCTACGAGCAGTACTTC. It codes for CASSGRVYEQYF.

J is TRBJ2-2 and V is TRBV3-1; 10 bases fit TRBD2. The J segment lost 2 bases and the V segment lost 6 bases, leaving 6 bases of the junction unmatched. Germline CDR1 reads LGHDT; CDR2 reads YNNKEL (reference sequence). This CDR3 is 16 amino acids long. CDR3 sequence: CASSLSGGSNTGELFF. The CDR3 bases are TGTGCCAGCAGTCTTAGCGGGGGGTCAAACACCGGGGAGCTGTTTTTT. The full variable domain, its missing parts supplied by reference TRBV3-1 and TRBJ2-2, is DTAVSQTPKYLVTQMGNDKSIKCEQNLGHDTMYWYKQDSKKFLKIMFSYNNKELIINETVPNRFSPKSPDKAHLNLHINSLELGDSAVYFCASSLSGGSNTGELFFGEGSRLTVL.

This clonotype was detected many times. The chain couples TRBV11-2 to TRBJ1-2; 8 bases align to TRBD1. J lost 5 bases, V lost 0 bases, and 5 bases had no gene match. Germline CDR1 reads SGHAT; CDR2 reads FQNNGV. The CDR3 has 15 amino acids. The CDR3 nucleotides are TGTGCCAGCAGCTTAGATCCAGGGACAGGATATGGCTACACCTTC. As protein: CASSLDPGTGYGYTF. Drawing the rest from reference TRBV11-2 and TRBJ1-2, the complete variable domain is EAGVAQSPRYKIIEKRQSVAFWCNPISGHATLYWYQQILGQGPKLLIQFQNNGVVDDSQLPKDRFSAERLKGVDSTLKIQPAKLEDSAVYLCASSLDPGTGYGYTFGSGTRLTVV.

With regard to this clonotype: A much larger clone sits a single nucleotide away, making a read error possible. The J gene is TRBJ2-2, the V gene TRBV29-1, with a possible D match to TRBD1 (6 bases). Looked up from germline, CDR1 is SQVTM and CDR2 is ANQGSEA. The CDR3 is made up of 14 amino acids. Deletions cut 7 bases from V and 7 bases from J, with 19 bases between. The CDR3 region has the DNA TGCAGCGGTGAGTATTCTCAAGGGGGCGGGGAGCTGTTTTTT. It yields the protein CSGEYSQGGGELFF.

This clonotype was seen a handful of times. The rearrangement joins TRBV18 to TRBJ1-6; 7 bases align to TRBD1. The V gene's germline CDR1 is KGHSH and CDR2 LQKENI. CDR3 size: 14 residues. Losses at the gene ends were 3 bases for V and 7 bases for J; bases not matched to a gene: 3. CDR3 in DNA: TGTGCCAGCTCACCTTCGGGACAGAATTCACCCCTCCACTTT. The encoded protein is CASSPSGQNSPLHF.

Ten or more counts support this clonotype. V and J are TRBV7-9 and TRBJ1-2, with 9 bases matching TRBD1. Germline V lookup: CDR1 SEHNR, CDR2 FQNEAQ (reference sequence). The CDR3 extends over 13 amino acids. V shed 5 bases, J shed 8 bases, and the junction held 6 bases outside the gene matches. Here the CDR3 DNA reads TGTGCCAGCAGCGAGAACAGGGGGCAAGGCTACACCTTC. Amino acids: CASSENRGQGYTF. Together with reference TRBV7-9 and TRBJ1-2, the CDR3 gives the full variable domain: DTGVSQNPRHKITKRGQNVTFRCDPISEHNRLYWYRQTLGQGPEFLTYFQNEAQLEKSRLLSDRFSAERPKGSFSTLEIQRTEQGDSAMYLCASSENRGQGYTFGSGTRLTVV.

V gene TRBV4-2 combines with J gene TRBJ1-2; D is undetermined. The CDR3 loop spans 14 amino acids. Per the germline V gene, CDR1 is LGHNA and CDR2 is YNFKEQ. V was pared by 0 bases and J by 2 bases, with 7 bases between. CDR3 loop: CASSQEGQNYGYTF. CDR3 nucleotide sequence: TGTGCCAGCAGCCAAGAAGGGCAGAACTATGGCTACACCTTC.

The rearrangement links TRBV3-1 to TRBJ2-2, with 8 positions matching TRBD2. The V gene end was trimmed by 8 bases and the J gene end by 7 bases; junction bases not matched to a gene: 6. The CDR3 has 13 amino acids. Germline loops: CDR1 LGHDT, CDR2 YNNKEL (reference sequence). The CDR3 protein is CASRTSSVGELFF. CDR3 coding DNA: TGTGCCAGCCGGACTAGCTCAGTCGGGGAGCTGTTTTTT. Drawing the rest from reference TRBV3-1 and TRBJ2-2, the complete variable domain is DTAVSQTPKYLVTQMGNDKSIKCEQNLGHDTMYWYKQDSKKFLKIMFSYNNKELIINETVPNRFSPKSPDKAHLNLHINSLELGDSAVYFCASRTSSVGELFFGEGSRLTVL.

This clonotype was picked up a small number of times. The gene calls are TRBV27 and TRBJ2-5; 9 nucleotides agree with TRBD2. This CDR3 is 14 amino acids long. V dropped 6 bases and J dropped 5; count of bases not matched to a gene: 7. The germline gives CDR1 MNHEY, CDR2 SMNVEV (reference sequence). Here the CDR3 reads CASRRSGSGETQYF. The CDR3 coding sequence is TGTGCCAGCAGGCGTAGCGGGAGTGGGGAGACCCAGTACTTC.

This clonotype has a count of ten or more. The chain uses TRBV6-1 and TRBJ2-7, with TRBD1 matching over 8 bases. The trim removed 6 bases at V and 2 bases at J, leaving 6 bases unmatched. The V gene's germline CDR1 is MNHNS and CDR2 SASEGT. CDR3 length: 14 residues. The chain's CDR3 is CASRRGTGAYEQYF. The CDR3, as DNA: TGTGCCAGCAGGCGAGGGACAGGAGCCTACGAGCAGTACTTC.